These 13 T cell receptor beta chains came from one sample sequenced in a study of CD8+ T cells in alopecia areata. After isolation, RNA underwent reverse transcription to generate cDNA as the sequencing template. Method: immunoSEQ multiplex PCR; TCRdb's copy keeps in-frame clones and lacks some. The table lists 150,000 to 200,000 clones, approximately 67% of them singletons. Documented treatment: oral pan-JAK inhibitor, 5-10 mg twice daily. The sequences come from CD4+ T cells sorted from blood, collected between weeks 49 and 50, from a patient treated with tofacitinib. All receptors derive from a human donor with alopecia areata.

CDR3 coding DNA: TGTGCCAGCAGCTATACCCAGGGAGGGGACCAGCCCCAGCATTTT. It is translated as CASSYTQGGDQPQHF. The chain joins TRBV7-2 to TRBJ1-5; D might be TRBD1 (5 bases). The CDR3 is 15 residues long. CDR1 is SGHTA, CDR2 FQGNSA, per germline. V lost 4 bases to trimming and J lost 7 bases, with 17 bases between them.

This clone was counted a few times. Other DNA sequences in this sample translate to the same CDR3. The chain links TRBV29-1 to TRBJ1-1; D call uncertain. V lost 0 bases and J 1 base, leaving 0 bases between the germline ends. This CDR3 spans 11 amino acids. Germline V CDR1 and CDR2: SQVTM, ANQGSEA. The CDR3 region has the DNA TGCAGCGTTGAAGAGAACACTGAAGCTTTCTTT. Encoded protein: CSVEENTEAFF.

The V call is TRBV6-5, the J call TRBJ2-2, with D unclear. The V gene's germline CDR1 is MNHEY and CDR2 SVGAGI. Trimming cost V 6 bases and J 7 bases, with 6 bases left between them. The CDR3 spans 11 residues. In DNA, the CDR3 is TGTGCCAGCAGCCAAGGCGGGGAGCTGTTTTTT. It translates to CASSQGGELFF.

V gene TRBV29-1 combines with J gene TRBJ2-1, with 11 bases aligning to TRBD2. The J segment lost 7 bases and the V segment lost 5 bases, leaving 4 bases of the junction unmatched. CDR3 length: 13 residues. The germline V gene has CDR1 SQVTM and CDR2 ANQGSEA. For the CDR3, the DNA is TGCAGCGTTCGTCGGACTAGCGGGAATGAGCAGTTCTTC. Translating it yields CSVRRTSGNEQFF.

This clone turned up a few times. This sequence joins TRBV15 and TRBJ2-7, with 8 bases aligning to TRBD2. J gave up 6 bases and V 0 bases, and 4 bases lay outside the gene matches. This CDR3 comprises 14 residues. CDR1 and CDR2 from the germline V gene are LNHNV and YYDKDF (reference sequence). Here the CDR3 DNA reads TGTGCCACCAGCAGAGATGAGCGGGGGAGCGAGCAGTACTTC. Translation: CATSRDERGSEQYF.

This rearrangement joins TRBV5-1 to TRBJ1-1; TRBD1 agrees at 7 bases. This CDR3 is built from 15 residues. Germline V lookup: CDR1 SGHRS, CDR2 YFSETQ. J was trimmed by 1 base and V by 4 bases; bases with no gene match: 7. Here the CDR3 reads CASSLSGTANTEAFF. As DNA, the CDR3 is TGCGCCAGCAGCCTTTCCGGGACAGCGAACACTGAAGCTTTCTTT.

Worth noting for this clone: Other DNA sequences in the same sample also yield this CDR3. The gene calls are TRBV10-3 and TRBJ2-3; D remains ambiguous. The length of the CDR3 is 11 residues. CDR1 and CDR2 (germline): ENHRY, SYGVKD. V lost 5 bases to trimming and J lost 2 bases, with 2 bases between them. The CDR3 coding sequence is TGTGCCATCAGTACCACAGATACGCAGTATTTT. Translation: CAISTTDTQYF.

This clone was recorded a few times. V usage is TRBV5-4 and J usage is TRBJ2-3; D gene unclear. The CDR3 is made up of 14 amino acids. The germline V gene encodes CDR1 SGHNT and CDR2 YYREEE (reference sequence). V was pared by 0 bases and J by 0 bases, with 5 bases between. CDR3 loop: CASSLGLSTDTQYF. The DNA of the CDR3 is TGTGCCAGCAGCTTGGGACTTAGCACAGATACGCAGTATTTT.

In regard to this clone: The sample holds other DNA sequences that translate to the same CDR3. The V gene is TRBV29-1, the J gene TRBJ2-7; D is unclear. CDR1 and CDR2 from the germline V gene are SQVTM and ANQGSEA. V was cut by 6 bases and J by 0 bases, with 6 bases left in between. CDR3 length: 11 amino acids. CDR3 sequence reads: CSVGNSYEQYF. The CDR3 DNA reads TGCAGCGTGGGCAACTCCTACGAGCAGTACTTC.

This clone was seen once. V is TRBV9 and J is TRBJ1-1, with D possibly matching TRBD1 (5 bases). The V and J ends lost 4 bases and 7 bases respectively, with 11 bases between them. Per germline, CDR1 SGDLS and CDR2 YYNGEE. This CDR3 comprises 12 residues. CDR3 region: CASSSLGGEAFF. CDR3 DNA: TGTGCCAGCAGCTCCTTGGGGGGTGAAGCTTTCTTT.

V is TRBV15 and J is TRBJ1-1; TRBD1 matches 7 bases. J gave up 5 bases and V 0 bases, and 3 bases lay outside the gene matches. Looked up from germline, CDR1 is LNHNV and CDR2 is YYDKDF (reference sequence). The CDR3 covers 14 residues. The CDR3 protein is CATSRETGRTEAFF. The CDR3 DNA is TGTGCCACCAGCAGAGAGACAGGGCGGACTGAAGCTTTCTTT.

The chain joins TRBV5-6 to TRBJ2-5; D unclear. CDR1 is SGHDT, CDR2 YYEEEE, per germline. V lost 2 bases and J 5 bases, leaving 7 bases between the germline ends. The CDR3 extends over 12 amino acids. CDR3 protein: CASSLQFETQYF. CDR3 nucleotide sequence: TGTGCCAGCAGCTTACAGTTTGAGACCCAGTACTTC.

Only a few counts were recorded for this clone. V and J are TRBV18 and TRBJ2-7, with TRBD2 as a possible D gene (5 bases). The CDR3 is 12 amino acids. Trimming pared 5 bases from V and 6 bases from J, leaving 11 bases between. The germline V gene encodes CDR1 KGHSH and CDR2 LQKENI. The CDR3 nucleotides are TGTGCCAGCTCATCGGGAAAGGGCGAGCAGTACTTC. Amino acid sequence: CASSSGKGEQYF. Supplemented by reference TRBV18 and TRBJ2-7, the full variable domain reads NAGVMQNPRHLVRRRGQEARLRCSPMKGHSHVYWYRQLPEEGLKFMVYLQKENIIDESGMPKERFSAEFPKEGPSILRIQQVVRGDSAAYFCASSSGKGEQYFGPGTRLTVT.